This record covers a single T cell receptor beta chain. What it binds is unknown. Germline V gene sequence: CDR1 SGHRS, CDR2 YFSETQ. V was pared by 4 bases and J by 5 bases, with 18 bases between. This CDR3 contains 16 residues. Both 60 Vbeta primers and 13 Jbeta primers went into the PCR. Clones were read by immunoSEQ multiplex PCR, and TCRdb kept only the in-frame ones, dropping some. The sample yields fewer than 200,000 clones, roughly 80% seen once. The source of the sample is a study of cytomegalovirus exposure and HLA in healthy donors. Study-level points and caveats: Several of the most significant clusters were apparently associated with common viral pathogens in a later analysis. Sequences of the TCR beta chain were said to predict the HLA-A and HLA-B alleles of most subjects accurately. HLA restriction was apparent for most CMV-associated TCR beta chains in a later analysis. What was likely a sequencing artifact was a cluster of highly shared sequence variants.

This chain links TRBV5-1 with TRBJ1-4, with D possibly TRBD1 on 5 matching bases. The sample consisted of PBMCs. This clonotype was sampled from a woman between 18 and 30 years old in good health and CMV-seronegative. For the CDR3, the DNA is TGCGCCAGCAGCCCCACCGGGGGGACGAAGAATGAAAAACTGTTTTTT. Translating it yields CASSPTGGTKNEKLFF.